The next 10 T cell receptor beta chains were all read from a single sample in a study of CXCR3-negative and CXCR3-positive naive CD8 T cells. Preparation of TRB cDNA libraries relied on 5' RACE carrying UMI labels. TCRdb processed the 5' RACE reads again and assigns one entry to each CDR3 protein, with no DNA. The sample table includes some 130,000 distinct CDR3 sequences. Sequencing used naive CXCR3- CD8+ T cells from blood. Subset specified: CD45RO-CCR7+CD27+CD95- naive CD8+ T cells lacking CXCR3 (TNR3-). Receptor source: a human donor in good health. Some clones in this sample may be carry-over from other donors' samples.

The rearrangement uses TRBV30 and TRBJ2-7; the D call of TRBD1 rests on TCRdb alone, since no DNA is present to check it. The CDR3 contains 15 residues. Germline CDR1 GTSNPN, CDR2 SVGIG (reference sequence). The CDR3 loop is CAWTRGQGRSYEQYF.

This sequence joins TRBV18 and TRBJ2-3; as DNA is missing, the TRBD1 call by TCRdb cannot be tested. This CDR3 contains 12 residues. The V gene's germline CDR1 is KGHSH and CDR2 LQKENI. CDR3 amino acids: CASSPSGDTQYF.

The rearrangement links TRBV28 to TRBJ2-5; as DNA is missing, the TRBD1 call by TCRdb cannot be tested. Germline lookup yields CDR1 MDHEN and CDR2 SYDVKM. This CDR3 has 14 residues. This CDR3 reads CASRITGSKETQYF.

The chain has TRBV7-2 and TRBJ2-3; TCRdb's D call, TRBD1, is unchecked because there is no DNA. The CDR3 loop spans 15 amino acids. The V gene's germline CDR1 is SGHTA and CDR2 FQGNSA. The chain's CDR3 is CASTSGQGYTDTQYF.

CDR3 sequence: CASSVGLAGGRGGELFF. V usage is TRBV9 and J usage is TRBJ2-2; TCRdb outputs TRBD2, but without DNA this stays unchecked. Per the germline V gene, CDR1 is SGDLS and CDR2 is YYNGEE. This CDR3 has 17 amino acids.

The chain combines TRBV14 with TRBJ2-7; TCRdb names TRBD1, which stays unverified in the absence of DNA. Germline lookup yields CDR1 SGHDN and CDR2 FVKESK. The CDR3 is 14 residues long. This CDR3 reads CASSQRDRAYEQYF.

The genes are TRBV15 and TRBJ2-7; the TCRdb D gene call, TRBD1, has no DNA to confirm it. This CDR3 comprises 13 residues. In germline, CDR1 is LNHNV, CDR2 YYDKDF (reference sequence). This CDR3 is CATSRGGILEQYF.

V usage is TRBV6-2 or TRBV6-3 and J usage is TRBJ2-3; TCRdb calls TRBD1, which cannot be checked without DNA. Germline CDR1 is MNHEY and CDR2 is SVGEGT. This CDR3 comprises 15 residues. The CDR3 reads CASSSGGNPTDTQYF.

This chain connects TRBV4-1 to TRBJ2-7. The CDR3 sequence is 16 residues long. The germline gives CDR1 MGHRA, CDR2 YSYEKL. CDR3 sequence reads: CASSQEVGRVDHEQYF.

The chain carries TRBV5-4 and TRBJ1-1; TCRdb picks TRBD1, but there is no DNA to check that call. Germline-derived CDR1 and CDR2 are SGHNT and YYREEE (reference sequence). The CDR3 loop spans 13 amino acids. CDR3 amino acids: CASSPQGRGEAFF.